Here is one TCR beta chain with its context. The germline V gene has CDR1 MDHEN and CDR2 SYDVKM. J was trimmed by 1 base and V by 1 base; bases with no gene match: 8. The CDR3 has 17 amino acids. This sample is drawn from a study of graft-versus-host responses after intestinal transplantation. Produced via immunoSEQ multiplex PCR; TCRdb's table is partial and in-frame only. The sample yields tens of thousands of clones, around 93% seen once. The chain links TRBV28 to TRBJ2-7, with 9 positions matching TRBD2. This sequence originates from a human patient who received an intestinal transplant, so some T cells may come from the graft donor. The material sequenced was PBMCs, taken 98 days after intestinal transplantation. The CDR3 nucleotides are TGTGCCAGCAGTTTATCGGGCGTACTAGCGGGTTCCTACGAGCAGTACTTC. This translates into CASSLSGVLAGSYEQYF. The variable domain in full, completed from reference TRBV28 and TRBJ2-7, reads DVKVTQSSRYLVKRTGEKVFLECVQDMDHENMFWYRQDPGLGLRLIYFSYDVKMKEKGDIPEGYSVSREKKERFSLILESASTNQTSMYLCASSLSGVLAGSYEQYFGPGTRLTVT.